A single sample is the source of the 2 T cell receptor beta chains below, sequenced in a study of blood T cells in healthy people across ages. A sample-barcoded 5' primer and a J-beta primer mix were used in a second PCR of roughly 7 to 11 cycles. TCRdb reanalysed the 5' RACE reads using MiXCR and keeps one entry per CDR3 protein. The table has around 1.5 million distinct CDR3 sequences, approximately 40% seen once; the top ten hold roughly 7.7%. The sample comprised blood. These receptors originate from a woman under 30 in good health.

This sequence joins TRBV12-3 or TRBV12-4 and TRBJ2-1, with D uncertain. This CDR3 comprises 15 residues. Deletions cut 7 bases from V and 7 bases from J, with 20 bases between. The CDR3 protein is CASKSLGNYNNEQFF. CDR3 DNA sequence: TGTGCCAGCAAGTCATTGGGTAATTACAATAATGAGCAGTTCTTC.

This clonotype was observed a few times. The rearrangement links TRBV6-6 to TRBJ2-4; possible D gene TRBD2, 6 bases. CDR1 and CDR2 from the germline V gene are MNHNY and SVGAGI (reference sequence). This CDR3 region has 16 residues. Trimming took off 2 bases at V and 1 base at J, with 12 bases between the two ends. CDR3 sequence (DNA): TGTGCCAGCAGTTACGCGACCGGGACTGCCAAAAACATTCAGTACTTC. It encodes CASSYATGTAKNIQYF.